This TCR beta chain was identified during a study of neurological immune-mediated disorders. cDNA was made by 5'RACE with 10-nucleotide random UMIs. Using its own MiXCR run on the 5' RACE reads, TCRdb lists one record per CDR3 protein. This sample carries roughly 49,000 distinct CDR3 sequences, over 10% of them seen once, and the ten largest clones take roughly 4.5%. This clonotype was seen ten or more times. The antigen remains unidentified. Study results and caveats: Private repertoires in all groups were suggested, as expanded clones shared no CDR3 amino acid sequences across subjects.

This CDR3 is 16 amino acids long. CDR1 and CDR2 (germline): LNHNV, YYDKDF (reference sequence). Trimming at V came to 1 base and at J to 7 bases, leaving 8 bases not matched to a gene. The sample's time point: longitudinal time-point 2. This rearrangement joins TRBV15 to TRBJ2-2; the match to TRBD1 covers 8 bases. Source material: PBMCs. This clonotype originated in a male donor with HTLV-1-associated myelopathy (HAM/TSP). CDR3 nucleotides: TGTGCCACCAGCAGAGCCCCGGACAGGGCGCACGGGGAGCTGTTTTTT. Encoded protein: CATSRAPDRAHGELFF. Full variable domain (missing parts from reference TRBV15 and TRBJ2-2): DAMVIQNPRYQVTQFGKPVTLSCSQTLNHNVMYWYQQKSSQAPKLLFHYYDKDFNNEADTPDNFQSRRPNTSFCFLDIRSPGLGDTAMYLCATSRAPDRAHGELFFGEGSRLTVL.